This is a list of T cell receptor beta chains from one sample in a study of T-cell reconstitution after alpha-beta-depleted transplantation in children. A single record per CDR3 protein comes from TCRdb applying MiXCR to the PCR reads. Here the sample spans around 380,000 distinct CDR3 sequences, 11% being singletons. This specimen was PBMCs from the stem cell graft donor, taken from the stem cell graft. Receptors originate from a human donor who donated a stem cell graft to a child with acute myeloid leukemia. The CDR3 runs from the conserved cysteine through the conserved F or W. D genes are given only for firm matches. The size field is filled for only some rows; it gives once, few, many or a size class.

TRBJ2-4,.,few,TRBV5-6,CATQGGQVIAKNIQYF,TGTGCCACCCAGGGAGGCCAGGTCATAGCCAAAAACATTCAGTACTTC
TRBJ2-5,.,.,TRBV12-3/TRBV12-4,CASSLSEGAETQYF,TGTGCCAGCAGTTTAAGCGAGGGAGCAGAGACCCAGTACTTC
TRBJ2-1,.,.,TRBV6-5,CASSPASTNEQFF,TGTGCCAGCAGCCCTGCCTCGACCAATGAGCAGTTCTTC
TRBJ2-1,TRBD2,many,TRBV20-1,CSASREENYNEQFF,TGCAGTGCTAGTCGGGAGGAAAATTACAATGAGCAGTTCTTC
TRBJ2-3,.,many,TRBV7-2,CASSSRRTEAQYF,TGTGCCAGCAGCTCTAGGCGGACTGAAGCGCAGTATTTT
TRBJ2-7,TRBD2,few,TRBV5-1,CASRAGLYEQYF,TGCGCCAGTAGAGCGGGACTCTACGAGCAGTACTTC
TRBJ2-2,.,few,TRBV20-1,CSALALGSGNLNTGELFF,TGCAGTGCCTTAGCGCTAGGTTCAGGGAACCTGAACACCGGGGAGCTGTTTTTT
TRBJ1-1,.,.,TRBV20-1,CSWGGATEAFF,TGCAGTTGGGGGGGGGCCACTGAAGCTTTCTTT
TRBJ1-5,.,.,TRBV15,CATSSTLRDYSNQPQHF,TGTGCCACCAGCAGTACCCTTCGGGACTATAGCAATCAGCCCCAGCATTTT
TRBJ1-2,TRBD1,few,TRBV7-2,CASLRDRGRDGYTF,TGTGCCAGCTTGCGGGACAGGGGGCGTGATGGCTACACCTTC
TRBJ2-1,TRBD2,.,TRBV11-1,CASTPGVGLAGSYNEQFF,TGTGCCAGCACCCCCGGGGTTGGACTAGCGGGTTCCTACAATGAGCAGTTCTTC
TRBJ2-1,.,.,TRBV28,CASSGPPVETESYNEQFF,TGTGCCAGCAGTGGGCCTCCGGTTGAGACAGAGAGCTACAATGAGCAGTTCTTC
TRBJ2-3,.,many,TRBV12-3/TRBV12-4,CASSRTNTDTQYF,TGTGCCAGCAGCCGGACCAACACAGATACGCAGTATTTT
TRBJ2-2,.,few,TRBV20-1,CSARDLTATGELFF,TGCAGTGCTAGAGATTTGACGGCCACCGGGGAGCTGTTTTTT
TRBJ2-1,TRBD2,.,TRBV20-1,CSARSLPGGRNEQFF,TGCAGTGCTAGATCCCTCCCGGGGGGGCGGAATGAGCAGTTCTTC
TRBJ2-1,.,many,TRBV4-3,CASSQDWGARADNEQFF,TGCGCCAGCAGCCAAGATTGGGGAGCCCGGGCAGACAATGAGCAGTTCTTC
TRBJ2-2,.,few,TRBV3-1,CASSQGRGSGELFF,TGTGCCAGCAGCCAAGGGCGGGGCAGCGGGGAGCTGTTTTTT
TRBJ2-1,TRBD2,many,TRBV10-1,CASSAGTSVGEQFF,TGCGCCAGCAGCGCCGGGACTAGCGTTGGTGAGCAGTTCTTC
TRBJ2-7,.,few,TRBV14,CASSQASGRSQRQYF,TGTGCCAGCAGCCAAGCCTCGGGACGGAGCCAGCGGCAGTACTTC
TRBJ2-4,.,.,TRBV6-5,CASSTGTAKNIQYF,TGTGCCAGCAGTACTGGGACCGCTAAAAACATTCAGTACTTC
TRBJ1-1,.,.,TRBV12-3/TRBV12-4,CASTLGYRSNTEAFF,TGTGCCAGCACCCTAGGGTACAGGAGTAACACTGAAGCTTTCTTT
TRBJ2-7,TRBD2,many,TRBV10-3,CAIRGTSGSTYEQYF,TGTGCCATCAGAGGGACTAGCGGTTCCACTTACGAGCAGTACTTC
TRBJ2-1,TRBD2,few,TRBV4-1,CASSHDGYGSGGLNEQFF,TGCGCCAGCAGCCATGACGGATATGGTAGCGGGGGGTTAAATGAGCAGTTCTTC
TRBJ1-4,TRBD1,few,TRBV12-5,CASGLRSTGENEKLFF,TGTGCTAGTGGTTTGAGATCGACAGGGGAAAATGAAAAACTGTTTTTT